The subject of this entry is one TCR beta chain. Its cognate antigen is unknown. The CDR3 totals 17 residues. With 6 bases clipped from V and 1 base from J, the junction kept 12 bases outside the gene matches. Per the germline V gene, CDR1 is SNHLY and CDR2 is FYNNEI. Both 60 Vbeta primers and 13 Jbeta primers went into the PCR. Sequencing used immunoSEQ multiplex PCR; TCRdb keeps in-frame clones, though not all of them. The table lists about 90,000 clones, about 67% of them singletons, with roughly 2% in the top ten. These data are taken from a study of cytomegalovirus exposure and HLA in healthy donors. Study-wide findings and caveats: V segments that were indistinguishable, TRBV6-2 and TRBV6-3 among them, were omitted from analysis. Most likely, a cluster of highly shared sequence variants arose as a sequencing artifact. Later on, an analysis showed TCR association rates differing by HLA locus, with DRB1 the most and HLA-C the fewest.

The origin of this receptor is a man aged 25-40 years in good health and CMV-seronegative. The chain joins TRBV2 to TRBJ1-1, with 9 bases identical to TRBD1. The sequenced sample was PBMCs. For the CDR3, the DNA is TGTGCCAGCAGCACACAGGGGGCTACGAGTTCGAACACTGAAGCTTTCTTT. It codes for CASSTQGATSSNTEAFF.